The 32 T cell receptor beta chains listed next were all sequenced from one sample in a study of regulatory T cells in long-lasting Graves disease. Regarding time point: persistent/refractory GD, antithyroid drugs over 5 years with positive TRAb. Scientists built the TCR library using RNA that was extracted from PBMCs. According to the study, TCR beta libraries were built with iRepertoire HTBI primers and CDR3-region Arm-PCR. MiXCR, run by TCRdb on the multiplex PCR reads, gives a single entry per CDR3 protein. The sample has 400,000 to 450,000 distinct CDR3 sequences, 20% to 30% seen once. Here the sequenced sample was peripheral blood mononuclear cells (PBMCs), taken when the disease was refractory, from a patient treated with antithyroid drugs. The origin of the receptors is a female donor with Graves disease.

CDR3 DNA sequence: TGTGCCAGCAGCCTTGTGCCGGGACTCTACGAGCAGTACTTC. Residues: CASSLVPGLYEQYF. V and J are TRBV6-1 and TRBJ2-7; D is possibly TRBD2 (6 bases). The CDR3 is made up of 14 amino acids. CDR1 is MNHNS, CDR2 SASEGT, per germline. V was clipped by 6 bases and J by 3 bases, with 15 bases between them.

Remarks on this clonotype: A read error may produce the germline difference seen at one junction end. This sequence joins TRBV28 and TRBJ2-6; tentatively, D is TRBD1 (6 bases). This CDR3 has 13 amino acids. From germline, CDR1 is MDHEN and CDR2 SYDVKM. As DNA, the CDR3 is TGTGCCAGCAGTTTATCAGGGGCCAACGTCCTGGCTTTC. This translates into CASSLSGANVLAF.

This clonotype was found a few times. This rearrangement joins TRBV29-1 to TRBJ1-6; no definite D call. The V end was cut by 4 bases, the J end by 6 bases, with 10 bases between. Germline V CDR1 and CDR2: SQVTM, ANQGSEA. CDR3 length: 13 residues. CDR3 DNA sequence: TGCAGCGTTGTGGTAGGGTCTAATTCACCCCTCCACTTT. Its protein product is CSVVVGSNSPLHF.

The chain joins TRBV6-2 or TRBV6-3 to TRBJ2-5; the D call may be TRBD1 or TRBD2 (6 bases each). Germline V gene lookup returns CDR1 MNHEY and CDR2 SVGEGT. Trimming removed 6 bases at V and 1 base at J, with 18 bases between. The CDR3 is 16 residues long. The CDR3 region is CASRREQGSTQETQYF. The CDR3 DNA is TGTGCCAGCAGGCGGGAACAGGGTTCCACCCAAGAGACCCAGTACTTC.

In its sample, this clonotype was seen many times. The chain has TRBV12-3 or TRBV12-4 and TRBJ1-1, with 10 bases fitting TRBD1. V lost 3 bases to trimming and J lost 6 bases; unmatched junction nucleotides: 4. The CDR3 totals 14 residues. CDR3 sequence reads: CASSLSGQGSEAFF. For the CDR3, the DNA is TGTGCCAGCAGTTTGTCGGGACAGGGGTCTGAAGCTTTCTTT.

In this sample, this clonotype turned up many times. The chain recombines TRBV11-2 with TRBJ1-1, with TRBD1 matching 12 bases. CDR1 SGHAT and CDR2 FQNNGV come from the germline V gene. Trimming at V came to 4 bases and at J to 6 bases, leaving 6 bases not matched to a gene. The CDR3 runs 15 residues. The CDR3 DNA is TGTGCCAGCAGCTGGGACAGGGGGCGAGAAGCTGAAGCTTTCTTT. Its translation: CASSWDRGREAEAFF.

This clonotype showed up just a few times. The chain has TRBV7-9 and TRBJ2-2; the match to TRBD2 covers 10 bases. There are 16 residues in the CDR3. The V and J ends lost 7 bases and 5 bases, in that order; junction bases with no gene match: 10. CDR1 SEHNR and CDR2 FQNEAQ come from the germline V gene (reference sequence). DNA for the CDR3: TGTGCCAGCATCAGACCGCTAGCGGGAGAGACCGGGGAGCTGTTTTTT. Amino acids: CASIRPLAGETGELFF.

The chain is built from TRBV30 and TRBJ1-1; no definite D call. Per germline, CDR1 GTSNPN and CDR2 SVGIG (reference sequence). V was trimmed by 0 bases and J by 1 base, leaving 6 bases between them. This CDR3 contains 13 residues. CDR3 amino acids: CAWSVSTNTEAFF. The CDR3 nucleotides are TGTGCCTGGAGTGTGAGCACGAACACTGAAGCTTTCTTT.

This clonotype was picked up many times. This rearrangement joins TRBV5-1 to TRBJ1-6, with 7 bases matching TRBD1. The CDR3 spans 15 residues. Trimming took 0 bases from V and 9 from J; bases not matched to a gene: 6. In germline, CDR1 is SGHRS, CDR2 YFSETQ. The CDR3 region has the DNA TGCGCCAGCAGCTTGGAGGGACAGCCGACTTCACCCCTCCACTTT. It translates to CASSLEGQPTSPLHF. The whole variable domain, remainder taken from reference TRBV5-1 and TRBJ1-6, is KAGVTQTPRYLIKTRGQQVTLSCSPISGHRSVSWYQQTPGQGLQFLFEYFSETQRNKGNFPGRFSGRQFSNSRSEMNVSTLELGDSALYLCASSLEGQPTSPLHFGNGTRLTVT.

This clonotype was picked up many times. The chain is built from TRBV12-3 or TRBV12-4 and TRBJ1-2, with 8 bases fitting TRBD1. CDR3 size: 13 residues. V lost 4 bases and J lost 8; bases outside the gene matches: 6. The CDR3 coding sequence is TGTGCCAGCAGTTCCCAGGGGGCTCTCGGCTACACCTTC. Translating it yields CASSSQGALGYTF.

This clonotype was counted only a few times. The chain combines TRBV20-1 with TRBJ2-7; no clear D. This CDR3 comprises 15 residues. Germline lookup yields CDR1 DFQATT and CDR2 SNEGSKA (reference sequence). V lost 6 bases to trimming and J lost 5 bases, with 23 bases between them. CDR3 DNA: TGCAGTGCAAAGGTGGGTCTGGCGCTCCTGAACGAGCAGTACTTC. Translating gives CSAKVGLALLNEQYF.

This clonotype was counted many times. The chain joins TRBV6-1 to TRBJ2-2; 8 bases are a match to TRBD2. The CDR3 spans 15 residues. Losses at the gene ends were 6 bases for V and 6 bases for J; bases not matched to a gene: 9. Germline CDR1 reads MNHNS; CDR2 reads SASEGT. The CDR3 loop is CASRGGRSGAGELFF. In nucleotides, the CDR3 is TGTGCCAGCAGGGGCGGGAGGAGCGGAGCCGGGGAGCTGTTTTTT.

This clonotype was counted many times. This rearrangement joins TRBV30 to TRBJ2-7, with 8 bases matching TRBD1. This CDR3 has 15 residues. Germline V lookup: CDR1 GTSNPN, CDR2 SVGIG (reference sequence). V lost 2 bases and J lost 3; bases outside the gene matches: 9. The chain's CDR3 is CAWSWTGHLSYEQYF. DNA for the CDR3: TGTGCCTGGAGTTGGACAGGGCACCTTAGCTACGAGCAGTACTTC. The full variable domain, completed using reference TRBV30 and TRBJ2-7, is SQTIHQWPATLVQPVGSPLSLECTVEGTSNPNLYWYRQAAGRGLQLLFYSVGIGQISSEVPQNLSASRPQDRQFILSSKKLLLSDSGFYLCAWSWTGHLSYEQYFGPGTRLTVT.

This clonotype has only a few counts. The chain links TRBV4-3 to TRBJ2-5, with D hard to call. The CDR3 runs 15 residues. The V gene's germline CDR1 is LGHNA and CDR2 YSLEER. Trimming stripped 0 bases from V and 1 base from J, with 9 bases between. The CDR3 protein is CASSQDDDTQETQYF. The CDR3 nucleotides are TGCGCCAGCAGCCAAGATGATGACACCCAAGAGACCCAGTACTTC.

The chain couples TRBV10-3 to TRBJ1-3; TRBD1 might be the D (6 bases). CDR1 and CDR2 (germline): ENHRY, SYGVKD. The CDR3 covers 14 residues. The V end lost 6 bases, the J end lost 0 bases, and 9 bases lay between the germline ends. The DNA for the CDR3 is TGTGCCATCAGGGACAGCGGCTCTGGAAACACCATATATTTT. This translates into CAIRDSGSGNTIYF.

This clonotype was recorded a few times. The chain employs TRBV9 and TRBJ1-2, with D perhaps TRBD1 (5 bases). Trimming left V 0 bases short and J 3 bases short, with 12 bases between. Germline V gene lookup returns CDR1 SGDLS and CDR2 YYNGEE. The CDR3 spans 15 residues. The CDR3, as DNA: TGTGCCAGCAGCGTAGCTGGAGGCAGGGACTATGGCTACACCTTC. Translated: CASSVAGGRDYGYTF.

The rearrangement links TRBV7-2 to TRBJ2-5; a weak D match, TRBD2 (7 bases). The CDR3 runs 17 residues. Germline assignment: CDR1 SGHTA and CDR2 FQGNSA. Trimming removed 5 bases from V and 3 bases from J, with 22 bases in between. The CDR3 loop reads CASSTYGGREREETQYF. The CDR3 DNA reads as TGTGCCAGCAGCACCTACGGGGGGCGGGAGAGGGAAGAGACCCAGTACTTC.

The CDR3 region has the DNA TGTGCCATTGGGACTAGCGGGGCGTACCAAGAGACCCAGTACTTC. Encoded protein: CAIGTSGAYQETQYF. The gene calls are TRBV10-3 and TRBJ2-5, with 13 bases fitting TRBD2. This CDR3 is 15 amino acids long. Per the germline V gene, CDR1 is ENHRY and CDR2 is SYGVKD. The V segment lost 9 bases and the J segment 0 bases; nucleotides outside the gene matches: 4.

The gene calls are TRBV5-1 and TRBJ2-3; TRBD2 aligns across 10 bases. V was pared by 0 bases and J by 4 bases, with 5 bases of the junction left unmatched. Germline CDR1 is SGHRS and CDR2 is YFSETQ. CDR3 length: 16 residues. This CDR3 reads CASSLGLAGVSDTQYF. Here the CDR3 DNA reads TGCGCCAGCAGCTTGGGGCTAGCGGGAGTGTCAGATACGCAGTATTTT. The full variable domain, completed using reference TRBV5-1 and TRBJ2-3, is KAGVTQTPRYLIKTRGQQVTLSCSPISGHRSVSWYQQTPGQGLQFLFEYFSETQRNKGNFPGRFSGRQFSNSRSEMNVSTLELGDSALYLCASSLGLAGVSDTQYFGPGTRLTVL.

This clonotype was detected only a few times. The V and J genes are TRBV2 and TRBJ2-2, with 14 bases identical to TRBD2. The CDR3 sequence is 15 residues long. Germline V lookup: CDR1 SNHLY, CDR2 FYNNEI. The V gene end was trimmed by 9 bases and the J gene end by 8 bases; junction bases not matched to a gene: 8. The CDR3 coding sequence is TGTGCCAGTATACCGGGACTAGCGGGAGCGGGGGAGCTGTTTTTT. Its translation: CASIPGLAGAGELFF.

This clonotype was picked up many times. This chain joins TRBV6-1 and TRBJ1-1, with unresolved D. The CDR3 contains 13 residues. V gave up 7 bases and J gave up 1 base, with 10 bases separating them. The germline gives CDR1 MNHNS, CDR2 SASEGT. The CDR3 DNA reads as TGTGCCAGCAAGAGGGTGGAGAACACTGAAGCTTTCTTT. Amino acids: CASKRVENTEAFF.

The chain joins TRBV24-1 to TRBJ2-1; D gene unclear. Trimming left V 3 bases short and J 0 bases short, with 11 bases between. The CDR3 runs 16 residues. Germline CDR1 is KGHDR and CDR2 is SFDVKD. The CDR3 reads CATSDPGRSSYNEQFF. DNA of the CDR3: TGTGCCACCAGTGATCCGGGCAGGAGCTCCTACAATGAGCAGTTCTTC.

This clonotype was observed a handful of times. The chain recombines TRBV28 with TRBJ1-2, with a possible D match to TRBD1 (5 bases). The CDR3 loop spans 15 amino acids. Trimming cost V 6 bases and J 0 bases, with 14 bases left between them. From germline, CDR1 is MDHEN and CDR2 SYDVKM. CDR3 sequence reads: CASSPSTGPNYGYTF. DNA of the CDR3: TGTGCCAGCAGCCCTTCTACGGGACCTAACTATGGCTACACCTTC.

This chain joins TRBV7-8 and TRBJ2-1, with 8 bases fitting TRBD2. This CDR3 is 18 amino acids long. The germline gives CDR1 SGHVS, CDR2 FQNEAQ. V shed 3 bases and J 5 bases; nucleotides not matched to a gene: 15. The chain's CDR3 is CASSFRGRGIAGNNEQFF. In nucleotides, the CDR3 is TGTGCCAGCAGCTTTAGGGGCCGAGGGATAGCGGGAAACAATGAGCAGTTCTTC. The full variable domain, rest sourced from reference TRBV7-8 and TRBJ2-1, is GAGVSQSPRYKVAKRGQDVALRCDPISGHVSLFWYQQALGQGPEFLTYFQNEAQLDKSGLPSDRFFAERPEGSVSTLKIQRTQQEDSAVYLCASSFRGRGIAGNNEQFFGPGTRLTVL.

The gene calls are TRBV20-1 and TRBJ2-7; TRBD2 agrees at 9 bases. Germline CDR1 DFQATT, CDR2 SNEGSKA (reference sequence). The CDR3 runs 17 residues. The ends lost 0 bases at V and 2 bases at J; junction bases unmatched: 11. The CDR3 loop is CSARDGLGSGGPYEQYF. CDR3 bases: TGCAGTGCTAGAGACGGGTTGGGTAGCGGGGGACCCTACGAGCAGTACTTC.

This clonotype was counted a few times. The rearrangement uses TRBV2 and TRBJ1-1, with TRBD1 matching over 10 bases. The CDR3 length is 13 residues. Germline-derived CDR1 and CDR2 are SNHLY and FYNNEI. V shed 7 bases and J 6 bases; nucleotides not matched to a gene: 5. The DNA for the CDR3 is TGTGCCAGCAAGGGACAGGGGATGGCTGAAGCTTTCTTT. It encodes CASKGQGMAEAFF.

This clonotype was seen many times. This chain joins TRBV11-2 and TRBJ2-5, with 11 bases identical to TRBD2. The CDR3 is 15 amino acids. Germline V gene sequence: CDR1 SGHAT, CDR2 FQNNGV. The trim removed 5 bases at V and 5 bases at J, leaving 7 bases unmatched. The DNA of the CDR3 is TGTGCCAGCAGCCCCCTAGCGGGAGGAAAGGAGACCCAGTACTTC. It codes for CASSPLAGGKETQYF.

This clonotype was observed many times. The V gene is TRBV28, the J gene TRBJ2-1; 10 positions agree with TRBD1. Looked up from germline, CDR1 is MDHEN and CDR2 is SYDVKM. Unmatched junction bases numbered 6, after V lost 7 bases and J lost 6 bases. The CDR3 is made up of 14 amino acids. CDR3 region: CASKGTGVGNEQFF. The CDR3 region has the DNA TGTGCCAGCAAGGGGACAGGGGTCGGCAATGAGCAGTTCTTC.

This chain joins TRBV20-1 and TRBJ2-7, with 13 nucleotides matching TRBD2. The CDR3 length is 15 residues. V shed 5 bases and J 2 bases; nucleotides not matched to a gene: 6. Germline V gene data show CDR1 as DFQATT and CDR2 as SNEGSKA (reference sequence). This chain's CDR3 is CSAPTSGRAPYEQYF. The DNA of the CDR3 is TGCAGTGCTCCCACTAGCGGGAGGGCCCCCTACGAGCAGTACTTC.

This chain links TRBV18 with TRBJ1-1; 10 bases match TRBD1. The CDR3 has 16 amino acids. Germline-derived CDR1 and CDR2 are KGHSH and LQKENI. Trimming at V came to 3 bases and at J to 0 bases, leaving 4 bases not matched to a gene. This chain's CDR3 is CASSPRQGAMNTEAFF. The CDR3, as DNA: TGTGCCAGCTCACCCCGACAGGGGGCTATGAACACTGAAGCTTTCTTT.

This clonotype was seen many times. A read error may be the cause here, since a much bigger clone is one base away. This chain joins TRBV24-1 and TRBJ1-2; D call uncertain. In germline, CDR1 is KGHDR, CDR2 SFDVKD. Trimming stripped 2 bases from V and 4 bases from J, with 10 bases between. This CDR3 region has 14 residues. The CDR3 is CATSDSGRGYGYTF. CDR3 DNA sequence: TGTGCCACCAGTGATTCTGGACGGGGCTATGGCTACACCTTC.

This rearrangement joins TRBV30 to TRBJ2-7; possible D gene TRBD1, 5 bases. The germline V and J ends were trimmed by 0 bases and 6 bases, with 12 bases remaining between them. Germline V gene lookup returns CDR1 GTSNPN and CDR2 SVGIG (reference sequence). The CDR3 runs 13 residues. The chain's CDR3 is CAWSVDRGGEQYF. In nucleotides, the CDR3 is TGTGCCTGGAGTGTCGATAGGGGCGGCGAGCAGTACTTC.